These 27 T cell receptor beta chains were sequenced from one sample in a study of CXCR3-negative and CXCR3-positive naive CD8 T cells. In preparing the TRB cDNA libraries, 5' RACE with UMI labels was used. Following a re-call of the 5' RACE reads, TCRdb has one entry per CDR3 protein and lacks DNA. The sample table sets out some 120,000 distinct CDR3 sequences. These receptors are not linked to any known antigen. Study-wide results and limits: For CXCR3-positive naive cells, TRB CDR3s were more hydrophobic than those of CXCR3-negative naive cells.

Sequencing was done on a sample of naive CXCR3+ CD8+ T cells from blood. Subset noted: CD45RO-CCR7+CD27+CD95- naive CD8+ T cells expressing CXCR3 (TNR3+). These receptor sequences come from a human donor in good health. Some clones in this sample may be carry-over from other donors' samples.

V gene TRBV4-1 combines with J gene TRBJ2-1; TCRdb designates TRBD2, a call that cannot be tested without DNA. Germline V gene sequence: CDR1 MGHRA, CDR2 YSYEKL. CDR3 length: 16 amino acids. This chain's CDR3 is CASSQVGLAGYNEQFF.

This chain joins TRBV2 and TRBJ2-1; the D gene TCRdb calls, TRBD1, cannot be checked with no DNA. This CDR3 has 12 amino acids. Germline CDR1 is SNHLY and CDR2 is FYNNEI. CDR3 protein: CASRSTGTKQFF.

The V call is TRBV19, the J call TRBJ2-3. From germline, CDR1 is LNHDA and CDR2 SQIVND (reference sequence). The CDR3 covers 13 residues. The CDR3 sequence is CASSPRNTDTQYF.

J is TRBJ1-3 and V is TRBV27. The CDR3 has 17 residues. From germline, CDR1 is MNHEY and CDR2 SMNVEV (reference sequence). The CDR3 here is CASSLSGVTILGNTIYF.

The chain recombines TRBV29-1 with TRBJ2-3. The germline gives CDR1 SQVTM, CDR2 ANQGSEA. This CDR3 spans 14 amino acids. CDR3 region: CSVDNGLSTDTQYF.

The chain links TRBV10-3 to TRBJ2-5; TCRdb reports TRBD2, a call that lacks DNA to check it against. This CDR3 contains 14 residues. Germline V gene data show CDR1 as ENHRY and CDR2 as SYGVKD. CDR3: CAIQRAGGRETQYF.

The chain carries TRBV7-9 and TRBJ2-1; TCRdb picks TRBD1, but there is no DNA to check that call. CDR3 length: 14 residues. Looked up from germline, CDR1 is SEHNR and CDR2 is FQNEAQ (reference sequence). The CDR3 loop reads CASSQATGAGLQFF. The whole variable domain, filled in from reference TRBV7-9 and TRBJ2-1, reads DTGVSQNPRHKITKRGQNVTFRCDPISEHNRLYWYRQTLGQGPEFLTYFQNEAQLEKSRLLSDRFSAERPKGSFSTLEIQRTEQGDSAMYLCASSQATGAGLQFFGPGTRLTVL.

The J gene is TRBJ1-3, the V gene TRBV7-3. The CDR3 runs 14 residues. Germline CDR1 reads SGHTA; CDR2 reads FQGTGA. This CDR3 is CASSFGGSGNTIYF.

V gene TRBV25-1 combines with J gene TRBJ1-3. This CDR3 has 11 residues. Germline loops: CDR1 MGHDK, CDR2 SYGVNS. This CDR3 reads CASSEGNTIYF.

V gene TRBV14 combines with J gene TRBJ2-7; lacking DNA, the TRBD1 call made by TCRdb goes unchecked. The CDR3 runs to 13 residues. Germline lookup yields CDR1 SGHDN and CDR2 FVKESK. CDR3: CASSWDNPYEQYF.

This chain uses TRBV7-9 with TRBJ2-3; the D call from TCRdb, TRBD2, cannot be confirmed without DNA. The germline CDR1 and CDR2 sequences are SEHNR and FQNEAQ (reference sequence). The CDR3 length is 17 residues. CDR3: CASSLPVEGPSTDTQYF. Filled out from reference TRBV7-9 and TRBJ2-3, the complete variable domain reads DTGVSQNPRHKITKRGQNVTFRCDPISEHNRLYWYRQTLGQGPEFLTYFQNEAQLEKSRLLSDRFSAERPKGSFSTLEIQRTEQGDSAMYLCASSLPVEGPSTDTQYFGPGTRLTVL.

This CDR3 reads CASSLTDYNEQFF. The V and J genes are TRBV11-2 and TRBJ2-1; TCRdb calls TRBD1, which cannot be checked without DNA. The length of the CDR3 is 13 residues. CDR1 SGHAT and CDR2 FQNNGV come from the germline V gene.

The CDR3 loop reads CASSERKGAADTQYF. The chain joins TRBV7-9 to TRBJ2-3; the D call of TRBD2 rests on TCRdb alone, since no DNA is present to check it. The CDR3 extends over 15 amino acids. Germline CDR1 is SEHNR and CDR2 is FQNEAQ (reference sequence). Based on the CDR3 plus reference TRBV7-9 and TRBJ2-3, the full variable domain is DTGVSQNPRHKITKRGQNVTFRCDPISEHNRLYWYRQTLGQGPEFLTYFQNEAQLEKSRLLSDRFSAERPKGSFSTLEIQRTEQGDSAMYLCASSERKGAADTQYFGPGTRLTVL.

CDR3 loop: CASSLSTSSEELFF. This chain links TRBV28 with TRBJ2-2; with no DNA, the TCRdb D assignment of TRBD2 cannot be verified. The germline V gene has CDR1 MDHEN and CDR2 SYDVKM. The CDR3 spans 14 residues.

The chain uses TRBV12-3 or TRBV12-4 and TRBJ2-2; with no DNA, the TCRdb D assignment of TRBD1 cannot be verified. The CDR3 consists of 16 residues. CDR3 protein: CARFHPGQGRVGELFF.

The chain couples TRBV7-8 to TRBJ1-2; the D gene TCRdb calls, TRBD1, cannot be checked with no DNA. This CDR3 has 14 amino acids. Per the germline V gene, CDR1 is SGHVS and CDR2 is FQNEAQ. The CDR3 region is CASSAYRGSDGYTF.

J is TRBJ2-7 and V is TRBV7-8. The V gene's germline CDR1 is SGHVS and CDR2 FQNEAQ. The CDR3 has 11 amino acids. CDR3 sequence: CASESSYEQYF.

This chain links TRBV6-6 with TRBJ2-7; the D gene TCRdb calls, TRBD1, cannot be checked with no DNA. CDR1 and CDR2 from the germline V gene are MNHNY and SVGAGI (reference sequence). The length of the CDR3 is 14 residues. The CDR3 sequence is CASSFYRGTNEQYF.

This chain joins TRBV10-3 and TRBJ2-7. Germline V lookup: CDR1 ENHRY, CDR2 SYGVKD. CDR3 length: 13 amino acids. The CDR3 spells CAISEESSYEQYF.

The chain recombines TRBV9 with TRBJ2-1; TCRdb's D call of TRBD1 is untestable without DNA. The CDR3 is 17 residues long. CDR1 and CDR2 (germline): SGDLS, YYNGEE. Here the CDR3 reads CASSVDLGGGRWNEQFF.

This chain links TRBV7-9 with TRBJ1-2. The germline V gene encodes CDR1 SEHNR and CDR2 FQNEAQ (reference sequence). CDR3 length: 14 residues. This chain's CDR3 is CASSLERTDYGYTF.

Here the CDR3 reads CASSQDHPGTVEQYF. V gene TRBV4-1 combines with J gene TRBJ2-7. This CDR3 is 15 amino acids long. Germline CDR1 reads MGHRA; CDR2 reads YSYEKL.

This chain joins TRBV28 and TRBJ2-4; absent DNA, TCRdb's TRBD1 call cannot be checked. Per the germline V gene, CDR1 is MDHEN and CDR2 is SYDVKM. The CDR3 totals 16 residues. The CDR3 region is CASSFNGASGQNIQYF.

The CDR3 reads CASSLGPPADTQYF. The rearrangement joins TRBV7-9 to TRBJ2-3; TCRdb proposes TRBD2, but this gene call is untestable without DNA. CDR3 size: 14 residues. The germline V gene encodes CDR1 SEHNR and CDR2 FQNEAQ (reference sequence).

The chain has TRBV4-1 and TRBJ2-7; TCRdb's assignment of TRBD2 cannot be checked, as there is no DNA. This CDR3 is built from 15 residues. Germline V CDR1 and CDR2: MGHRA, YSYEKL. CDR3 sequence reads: CASSQADRLVYEQYF.

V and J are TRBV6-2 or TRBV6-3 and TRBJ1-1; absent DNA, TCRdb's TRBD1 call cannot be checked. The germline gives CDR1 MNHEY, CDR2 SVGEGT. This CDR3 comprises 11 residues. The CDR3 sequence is CASRTGAAAFF.

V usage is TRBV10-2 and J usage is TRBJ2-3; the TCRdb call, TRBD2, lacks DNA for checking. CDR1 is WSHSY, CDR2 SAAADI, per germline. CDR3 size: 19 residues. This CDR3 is CASSDPALAGGPVGDTQYF.